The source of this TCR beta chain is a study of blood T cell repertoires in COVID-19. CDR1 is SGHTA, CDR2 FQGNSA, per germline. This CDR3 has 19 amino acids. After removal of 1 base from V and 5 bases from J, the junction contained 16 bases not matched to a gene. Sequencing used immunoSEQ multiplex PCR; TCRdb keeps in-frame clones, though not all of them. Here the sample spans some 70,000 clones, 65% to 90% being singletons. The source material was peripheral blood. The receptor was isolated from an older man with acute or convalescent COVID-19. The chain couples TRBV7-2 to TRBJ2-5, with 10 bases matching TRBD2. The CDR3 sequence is CASSLGLAGGEGFRETQYF. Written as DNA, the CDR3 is TGTGCCAGCAGCTTAGGGTTAGCGGGGGGCGAAGGTTTCCGGGAGACCCAGTACTTC.